These T cell receptor beta chains were read from a single sample in a study of cytomegalovirus exposure and HLA in healthy donors. Repertoires were generated with immunoSEQ multiplex PCR, while TCRdb's copy carries only in-frame clones and drops some. The repertoire holds roughly 90,000 clones, with around four fifths as singletons. The material sequenced was PBMCs. Receptors were obtained from a man between 25 and 39 years old in good health and CMV-seropositive. Both conserved end residues are part of each CDR3. The D gene is left open where the match is weak. Where a row states a size, it is once, few, many or the class of an expanded clone; other rows omit it.

D gene,J gene,clone size,V gene,CDR3 DNA,CDR3 protein
TRBD1,TRBJ1-2,NA,TRBV11-2,TGTGCCAGCAGCTCCGGGACAGGGGCCTATGGCTACACCTTC,CASSSGTGAYGYTF
NA,TRBJ2-7,NA,TRBV6-5,TGTGCCTCGAATCTACCCGAGCAGTACTTC,CASNLPEQYF
TRBD1,TRBJ1-3,NA,TRBV7-8,TGTGCCAGCAGCCGAGACCAGGGGGCCCAGCAAGATTTT,CASSRDQGAQQDF
TRBD1,TRBJ2-1,NA,TRBV29-1,TGCAGCGTTTATAGGGGGCTGTTGGTCTTC,CSVYRGLLVF
NA,TRBJ1-2,NA,TRBV7-2,TGTGCCAGCAGCTTATTTTGGGACACCGGGCTAAGGGGCTACACCTTC,CASSLFWDTGLRGYTF
TRBD1,TRBJ2-7,NA,TRBV30,TGTGCCTGGAAACACGACAGGGGCTCCTACGAGCAGTACTTC,CAWKHDRGSYEQYF
NA,TRBJ1-5,NA,TRBV19,TGTGCCAGTAGTATAGTCAGGGTGTCGAGCAATCAGCCCCAGCATTTT,CASSIVRVSSNQPQHF
NA,TRBJ2-5,NA,TRBV5-1,TGCGCCAGCAGCCGAATTGGGGAGTGGGGGACCCAGTACTTC,CASSRIGEWGTQYF
NA,TRBJ1-1,NA,TRBV25-1,TGTGCCAGCAAGGGGGTGAACACTGAAGCTTTCTTT,CASKGVNTEAFF
TRBD1,TRBJ1-2,NA,TRBV6-5,TGTGCCAGCAGTCTGGGGGGGGACAGGGTGTCTGGCTACACCTTC,CASSLGGDRVSGYTF
TRBD1,TRBJ2-7,NA,TRBV27,TGTGCCAGCAGTTTCCAGAGTAGACAGGGGTCGGAGCAGTACTTC,CASSFQSRQGSEQYF
TRBD2,TRBJ2-2,once,TRBV28,TGTGCCAGCAGTTTATTCCGGAGGGTAGCGGGAGGTGGTACCGGGGAGCTGTTTTTT,CASSLFRRVAGGGTGELFF
NA,TRBJ1-5,few,TRBV19,TGTGCCAGTATTCTAGTAGCAAATAGCAATCAGCCCCAGCATTTT,CASILVANSNQPQHF
TRBD1,TRBJ2-3,NA,TRBV7-2,TGTGCCAGCAGCGCCAACAGGGGAGATACGCAGTATTTT,CASSANRGDTQYF
NA,TRBJ1-1,NA,TRBV5-1,TGCGCCAGCAGCTTGGGTCAGGGGCGTGAAGCTTTCTTT,CASSLGQGREAFF
NA,TRBJ1-1,NA,TRBV30,TGTGCCTGGGCAAGCAGGGGAATTGTGGATTTCTTT,CAWASRGIVDFF
TRBD1,TRBJ1-1,NA,TRBV6-5,TGTGCCAGCAGTTACTCGGGCCAGGGGGGCACTGAAGCTTTCTTT,CASSYSGQGGTEAFF
NA,TRBJ2-1,once,TRBV7-2,TGTGCCAGCAGCCCAGACCGGGTCCCCAGCTCCTACAATGAGCAGTTCTTC,CASSPDRVPSSYNEQFF
NA,TRBJ2-7,NA,TRBV28,TGTGCCAGCAGTCTGGGACTTGTCTACGAGCAGTACTTC,CASSLGLVYEQYF
TRBD2,TRBJ2-1,NA,TRBV4-1,TGCGCCAGCAGCCAAGAGGGGACTAGCGGGACCAGCTCCTACAATGAGCAGTTCTTC,CASSQEGTSGTSSYNEQFF
NA,TRBJ2-1,NA,TRBV30,TGTGCCTTAGGGGGCTCCTACAATGAGCAGTTCTTC,CALGGSYNEQFF
NA,TRBJ2-5,NA,TRBV27,TGTGCCAGCAGTTTAAAGGGGTATCAAGAGACCCAGTACTTC,CASSLKGYQETQYF
NA,TRBJ2-2,NA,TRBV5-5,TGTGCCAGCAGCAGATCGACAGACTACACCGGGGAGCTGTTTTTT,CASSRSTDYTGELFF
NA,TRBJ2-1,once,TRBV29-1,TGCAGCGTTGAAGAATTGTTCCAGGCCGACTCCTACAATGAGCAGTTCTTC,CSVEELFQADSYNEQFF
TRBD1,TRBJ1-1,NA,TRBV5-1,TGCGCCAGCAGCTTGACAGGGCAAAGGGGGCAGGACACTGAAGCTTTCTTT,CASSLTGQRGQDTEAFF
NA,TRBJ2-6,NA,TRBV7-2,TGTGCCAGCAGCTTAGCGCCGGCAGGTGCTGGGGCCAACGTCCTGACTTTC,CASSLAPAGAGANVLTF
NA,TRBJ2-7,once,TRBV7-2,TGTGCCAGCAGCTCTTCCAGGGGCTACGAGCAGTACTTC,CASSSSRGYEQYF
TRBD2,TRBJ2-7,NA,TRBV6-1,TGTGCCAGCAGTGAAGCGCGAGCGGGAGTTTCCGAGCAGTACTTC,CASSEARAGVSEQYF
NA,TRBJ2-7,NA,TRBV28,TGTGCCAGCAGTTTACTGCACGTGGGCGGGCTTAGCTCCTACGAGCAGTACTTC,CASSLLHVGGLSSYEQYF
NA,TRBJ2-3,NA,TRBV7-8,TGTGCCAGCAGCCGAGGGAGGAGAGATACGCAGTATTTT,CASSRGRRDTQYF
TRBD2,TRBJ2-3,NA,TRBV28,TGTGCCAGCAGTTTAAGAGTAGCGGGAGGAACAGATACGCAGTATTTT,CASSLRVAGGTDTQYF
NA,TRBJ2-7,NA,TRBV11-3,TGTGCCAGCAGCATCGCAGGGGAAGTGCAGTACTTC,CASSIAGEVQYF
TRBD2,TRBJ2-1,few,TRBV15,TGTGCCACCAGCACCCGAACTAGCGGGAGCTACAATGAGCAGTTCTTC,CATSTRTSGSYNEQFF
NA,TRBJ2-7,once,TRBV7-8,TGTGCCAGCAGCTTAGAACCCAACGGAGCGTATTCGGGAGACGAGCAGTACTTC,CASSLEPNGAYSGDEQYF
NA,TRBJ1-3,NA,TRBV19,TGTGCCAGTAAACCGGGACATTTTCACTCTGGAAACACCATATATTTT,CASKPGHFHSGNTIYF
NA,TRBJ1-1,NA,TRBV28,TGTGCCAGCAGTTTGCTTAAATGGGCAGAGAACACTGAAGCTTTCTTT,CASSLLKWAENTEAFF
TRBD2,TRBJ2-1,NA,TRBV2,TGTGCCGTCCCTGGCGGGAGGGCATTTAATGAGCAGTTCTTC,CAVPGGRAFNEQFF
TRBD2,TRBJ2-7,few,TRBV28,TGTGCCAGCAGCCCTAGCGGGAGACCGTGGGAGCAGTACTTC,CASSPSGRPWEQYF
NA,TRBJ1-5,NA,TRBV7-8,TGTGCCAGCAGCTCTCTACAGTTTCAGCCCCAGCATTTT,CASSSLQFQPQHF
NA,TRBJ2-5,NA,TRBV18,TGTGCCAGCTCACCACCGAATTCACCAGTCCAAGAGACCCAGTACTTC,CASSPPNSPVQETQYF
TRBD2,TRBJ2-2,NA,TRBV28,TGTGCCAGCAGTTTAAGAGCGGGAGGGCCCACCGGGGAGCTGTTTTTT,CASSLRAGGPTGELFF
NA,TRBJ2-7,NA,TRBV4-3,TGCGCCAGCAGCCAAGATCTCCCGCTTGTCGGTCGTTACGACGAGCAGTACTTC,CASSQDLPLVGRYDEQYF
TRBD2,TRBJ2-1,NA,TRBV28,TGTGCCAGCGAACTAGGAAGCGGGGGATACAATGAGCAGTTCTTC,CASELGSGGYNEQFF
TRBD1,TRBJ1-2,NA,TRBV28,TGTGCCAGCAGCACAGGGGTCCGCGGCTACACCTTC,CASSTGVRGYTF
TRBD2,TRBJ2-1,NA,TRBV28,TGTGCCAGCAGTCCGCGACTAGCGGGAGGGCCAACCTCCTACAATGAGCAGTTCTTC,CASSPRLAGGPTSYNEQFF
NA,TRBJ1-2,NA,TRBV28,TGTGCCAGCTCCGAGATGCAGCGGTATGGCTACACCTTC,CASSEMQRYGYTF
NA,TRBJ1-3,NA,TRBV18,TGTGCCAGCTCACCACAAACAGTCTCTGGAAACACCATATATTTT,CASSPQTVSGNTIYF
NA,TRBJ2-3,NA,TRBV2,TGTGCCAGCAGTGGGGGCAGAACTAGCACAGATACGCAGTATTTT,CASSGGRTSTDTQYF
TRBD2,TRBJ2-1,once,TRBV4-1,TGCGCCAGCAGCCCTCAGCGGGGAACTTACAATGAGCAGTTCTTC,CASSPQRGTYNEQFF
NA,TRBJ2-7,once,TRBV30,TGTGCCTGGAGCGTAAGCTCCTACGAGCAGTACTTC,CAWSVSSYEQYF
NA,TRBJ1-2,few,TRBV30,TGTGCCTGTTCTGCGGGGGGCTACACCTTC,CACSAGGYTF
TRBD1,TRBJ1-4,NA,TRBV5-1,TGCGCCAGCGGGACAGGGGGCAAACTGACTGAAAAACTGTTTTTT,CASGTGGKLTEKLFF
NA,TRBJ2-7,few,TRBV6-6,TGTGCCAGCAGTTATAATCCTCGGGGACATCCCTACGAGCAGTACTTC,CASSYNPRGHPYEQYF
NA,TRBJ1-2,NA,TRBV5-5,TGTGCCAGCAGCTTGGCAGACTCATCGAACTATGGCTACACCTTC,CASSLADSSNYGYTF
NA,TRBJ1-1,NA,TRBV18,TGTGCCAGCTCACCGGCGGAGGGGACTGAAGCTTTCTTT,CASSPAEGTEAFF